What follows describes a single T cell receptor (beta chain). Other DNA sequences in the same sample also yield this CDR3. The authors reverse transcribed all of the isolated RNA, so sequencing captured expressed TCRB transcripts. Clones were sequenced by immunoSEQ multiplex PCR, and TCRdb holds only the in-frame ones, with some missing. This sample carries some 410,000 clones, 9.5% to 12% of them seen once, and the ten largest clones take roughly 0.046%. This sample was included in a study of beta chain features in type 1 diabetes. Germline CDR1 reads SQVTM; CDR2 reads ANQGSEA. V lost 7 bases, J lost 5 bases, and 6 bases lay in between. The CDR3 loop spans 10 amino acids.

The TCR originated in a woman under 30 in good health. The J gene is TRBJ2-1, the V gene TRBV29-1; D gene unclear. The sequenced material came from naive CD4+ T cells from blood. CDR3 sequence (DNA): TGCAGCGGCCGGGACAATGAGCAGTTCTTC. This codes for CSGRDNEQFF.